A selection of T cell receptor beta chains follows, all from one sample in a study of T cell changes during pregnancy in multiple sclerosis. The table came from immunoSEQ multiplex PCR; TCRdb's copy has only in-frame clones and leaves some out. The sample yields approximately 20,000 clones, 75% to 90% seen once. This specimen was CD8+ T cells from peripheral blood mononuclear cells, taken after pregnancy. Receptors were obtained from a female donor in good health, enrolled as a control in a pregnancy study. The CDR3 runs from the conserved cysteine through the conserved F or W. D genes are given only for firm matches. Size values are once, few and many counts, or a class for expanded clones, and some rows have none.

>15|TRBJ1-4|.|.|TRBV18
CASSPRGATNEKLFF
TGTGCCAGCTCACCTAGGGGTGCAACTAATGAAAAACTGTTTTTT
>14|TRBJ2-7|.|TRBD1|TRBV7-9
CASSYRDRAYEQYF
TGTGCCAGCAGCTACAGGGACAGGGCCTACGAGCAGTACTTC
>15|TRBJ1-2|.|.|TRBV7-9
CASSLFTRSSDGYTF
TGTGCCAGCAGCTTATTTACGAGGTCGTCTGATGGCTACACCTTC
>15|TRBJ2-3|once|.|TRBV15
CATSRDSAGADTQYF
TGTGCCACCAGCAGAGATAGTGCAGGGGCAGATACGCAGTATTTT
>15|TRBJ2-1|medium-sized|TRBD2|TRBV6-5
CASSATSGGADEQFF
TGTGCCAGCAGCGCGACTAGCGGGGGGGCCGATGAGCAGTTCTTC
>16|TRBJ2-7|.|TRBD2|TRBV4-3
CASSQDLGGGSYEQYF
TGCGCCAGCAGCCAAGATTTGGGGGGGGGTTCCTACGAGCAGTACTTC
>14|TRBJ2-7|.|.|TRBV30
CAWSVSRSGYEQYF
TGTGCCTGGAGTGTAAGTAGGAGCGGCTACGAGCAGTACTTC
>17|TRBJ2-2|.|TRBD2|TRBV9
CASSRLGIGRDAGELFF
TGTGCCAGCAGCCGACTTGGTATCGGGAGGGATGCCGGGGAGCTGTTTTTT
>16|TRBJ1-2|once|.|TRBV27
CASSQKTDGGSYGYTF
TGTGCCAGCAGTCAAAAAACGGACGGAGGAAGCTATGGCTACACCTTC
>15|TRBJ1-4|.|.|TRBV9
CASSSSTGGGEKLFF
TGTGCCAGCAGCTCCTCAACGGGGGGTGGTGAAAAACTGTTTTTT
>16|TRBJ2-2|.|TRBD1|TRBV15
CATSRGRTGAAGELFF
TGTGCCACCAGCAGAGGACGGACAGGGGCGGCCGGGGAGCTGTTTTTT
>13|TRBJ2-7|.|.|TRBV5-1
CASSFITDYEQYF
TGCGCCAGCAGCTTTATCACAGACTACGAGCAGTACTTC
>14|TRBJ1-6|.|.|TRBV27
CASSFLPYNSPLHF
TGTGCCAGCAGTTTCCTCCCCTATAATTCACCCCTCCACTTT
>16|TRBJ1-6|.|.|TRBV19
CASSDLGGTYNSPLHF
TGTGCCAGTAGTGACCTTGGGGGCACCTATAATTCACCCCTCCACTTT
>17|TRBJ1-5|.|TRBD1|TRBV6-1
CASSEKTGGHPNQPQHF
TGTGCCAGCAGTGAAAAGACAGGGGGTCATCCTAATCAGCCCCAGCATTTT
>14|TRBJ1-1|.|TRBD1|TRBV6-4
CASSTTGGNTEAFF
TGTGCCAGCAGCACGACAGGGGGGAACACTGAAGCTTTCTTT
>16|TRBJ1-2|.|TRBD1|TRBV9
CASSPQGAEPNYGYTF
TGTGCCAGCAGCCCCCAGGGGGCGGAACCTAACTATGGCTACACCTTC
>14|TRBJ1-1|.|.|TRBV6-5
CASSPGGVNTEAFF
TGTGCCAGCAGCCCCGGGGGGGTGAACACTGAAGCTTTCTTT
>15|TRBJ1-2|.|TRBD1|TRBV7-3
CASSLAGGADYGYTF
TGTGCCAGCAGCTTAGCAGGGGGCGCCGACTATGGCTACACCTTC
>13|TRBJ1-5|.|.|TRBV6-1
CASKGVPNQPQHF
TGTGCCAGTAAAGGAGTCCCCAATCAGCCCCAGCATTTT
>13|TRBJ2-7|.|.|TRBV5-4
CASSLEEGYEQYF
TGTGCCAGCAGCTTGGAGGAGGGGTACGAGCAGTACTTC
>16|TRBJ2-1|few|TRBD2|TRBV6-4
CASSDSNSGGAGEQFF
TGTGCCAGCAGTGACTCGAATAGCGGGGGGGCCGGTGAGCAGTTCTTC
>18|TRBJ2-2|.|TRBD2|TRBV4-2
CASSQDQGSGVGTGELFF
TGTGCCAGCAGCCAAGATCAAGGGAGCGGGGTCGGCACCGGGGAGCTGTTTTTT
>16|TRBJ2-7|.|TRBD1|TRBV7-9
CASSYAASDRDHEQYF
TGTGCCAGCAGCTACGCGGCGTCGGACAGGGACCACGAGCAGTACTTC
>18|TRBJ2-3|.|TRBD2|TRBV9
CASSVAIGGGDVADTQYF
TGTGCCAGCAGCGTAGCTATCGGGGGGGGTGACGTTGCAGATACGCAGTATTTT
>15|TRBJ2-5|.|TRBD2|TRBV15
CATSERGVGEETQYF
TGTGCCACCAGCGAGCGGGGGGTGGGAGAAGAGACCCAGTACTTC
>13|TRBJ1-1|.|.|TRBV5-5
CASSFPQNTEAFF
TGTGCCAGCAGCTTCCCCCAGAACACTGAAGCTTTCTTT
>16|TRBJ2-7|once|TRBD1|TRBV9
CASSASSGTGVDEQYF
TGTGCCAGCAGCGCGAGCTCCGGGACAGGGGTGGACGAGCAGTACTTC
>16|TRBJ2-4|.|TRBD1|TRBV4-3
CASSQGTGGAKNIQYF
TGCGCCAGCAGCCAAGGTACAGGGGGTGCCAAAAACATTCAGTACTTC
>17|TRBJ2-7|.|TRBD1|TRBV7-2
CASSGYTGGTSSYEQYF
TGTGCCAGCAGCGGATACACAGGGGGGACCTCATCCTACGAGCAGTACTTC
>14|TRBJ2-3|.|.|TRBV27
CASSLPSQVNTQYF
TGTGCCAGCAGTTTACCGTCCCAGGTCAATACGCAGTATTTT
>14|TRBJ1-1|.|.|TRBV4-1
CASSQVGESTEAFF
TGCGCCAGCAGCCAAGTTGGGGAGAGCACTGAAGCTTTCTTT
>15|TRBJ1-5|.|.|TRBV19
CASSPSGPINQPQHF
TGTGCCAGTAGTCCCTCGGGTCCGATTAATCAGCCCCAGCATTTT
>13|TRBJ2-7|once|.|TRBV4-1
CASSQQGGYEQYF
TGCGCCAGCAGCCAACAGGGAGGCTACGAGCAGTACTTC
>14|TRBJ1-1|.|.|TRBV30
CAWSALQGQGRAFF
TGTGCCTGGAGTGCATTACAGGGCCAAGGGAGAGCTTTCTTT
>13|TRBJ2-4|.|.|TRBV18
CASRNVGENIQYF
TGTGCCAGCCGAAACGTAGGGGAAAACATTCAGTACTTC
>15|TRBJ2-1|.|.|TRBV9
CASSVVGSSYNEQFF
TGTGCCAGCAGCGTAGTAGGGAGCTCCTACAATGAGCAGTTCTTC
>16|TRBJ2-7|.|.|TRBV7-9
CASSLVSPRNSYEQYF
TGTGCCAGCAGCTTAGTATCTCCCAGGAACTCCTACGAGCAGTACTTC
>12|TRBJ2-7|.|.|TRBV6-5
CATSDSAYEQYF
TGTGCCACTTCGGACTCGGCCTACGAGCAGTACTTC
>15|TRBJ1-3|.|TRBD1|TRBV5-4
CASSFNQGAGNTIYF
TGTGCCAGCAGCTTTAACCAGGGGGCGGGAAACACCATATATTTT
>11|TRBJ1-2|.|TRBD1|TRBV5-4
CASSEQGANTF
TGTGCCAGCAGCGAACAGGGGGCTAACACCTTC
>17|TRBJ1-5|.|.|TRBV21-1
CASSNIGLRTENQPQHF
TGTGCCAGCAGCAATATTGGGCTTAGGACAGAGAATCAGCCCCAGCATTTT
>17|TRBJ2-5|.|TRBD1|TRBV6-1
CASSEGEVDRGGETQYF
TGTGCCAGCAGTGAAGGCGAGGTGGACAGGGGAGGGGAGACCCAGTACTTC
>15|TRBJ1-3|.|.|TRBV7-2
CASSLVRGSGNTIYF
TGTGCCAGCAGCTTAGTTCGGGGCTCTGGAAACACCATATATTTT
>15|TRBJ2-7|once|TRBD2|TRBV7-2
CASSSRSSGIYEQYF
TGTGCCAGCAGCTCTCGGTCTAGCGGGATCTACGAGCAGTACTTC
>13|TRBJ1-2|once|.|TRBV27
CASSSLRHFGYTF
TGTGCCAGCAGTTCGCTTCGACACTTTGGCTACACCTTC
>16|TRBJ1-5|few|.|TRBV4-2
CASSHSGPEGNQPQHF
TGTGCCAGCAGCCATAGCGGGCCGGAGGGTAATCAGCCCCAGCATTTT
>13|TRBJ2-7|.|.|TRBV4-2
CASSQDRRIEQYF
TGTGCCAGCAGCCAAGATCGCAGGATCGAGCAGTACTTC
>15|TRBJ2-3|.|TRBD1|TRBV7-6
CASSLTGGVGDTQYF
TGTGCCAGCAGCTTGACAGGGGGCGTGGGAGATACGCAGTATTTT
>14|TRBJ2-5|.|.|TRBV27
CASSLSSAQETQYF
TGTGCCAGCAGTTTATCTAGCGCCCAAGAGACCCAGTACTTC
>13|TRBJ1-2|.|.|TRBV5-6
CASSWTPQDGYTF
TGTGCCAGCAGCTGGACACCGCAGGATGGCTACACCTTC
>15|TRBJ1-5|once|TRBD1|TRBV4-3
CASSRLTGGNQPQHF
TGCGCCAGCAGCCGATTGACAGGGGGGAATCAGCCCCAGCATTTT
>12|TRBJ2-7|.|.|TRBV5-4
CASSPDSYEQYF
TGTGCCAGCAGCCCCGACAGCTACGAGCAGTACTTC
>15|TRBJ2-1|.|TRBD2|TRBV5-1
CASSLEAGRNNEQFF
TGCGCCAGCAGCTTGGAAGCGGGGAGGAACAATGAGCAGTTCTTC
>15|TRBJ1-1|.|.|TRBV7-9
CASSFGLQLNTEAFF
TGTGCCAGCAGCTTCGGTCTACAGCTGAACACTGAAGCTTTCTTT
>14|TRBJ1-1|once|TRBD1|TRBV30
CAWSVPTGGTEAFF
TGTGCCTGGAGTGTACCCACAGGGGGCACTGAAGCTTTCTTT
>15|TRBJ2-4|.|.|TRBV5-6
CASSLGQLAKNIQYF
TGTGCCAGCAGCTTGGGACAGTTAGCCAAAAACATTCAGTACTTC
>12|TRBJ1-1|few|.|TRBV9
CASSSSGIEAFF
TGTGCCAGCAGCTCCTCGGGGATTGAAGCTTTCTTT
>18|TRBJ2-3|.|TRBD2|TRBV7-2
CASSPRSIAGVSTDTQYF
TGTGCCAGCTCCCCAAGGAGTATAGCGGGGGTGAGCACAGATACGCAGTATTTT
>13|TRBJ1-1|.|.|TRBV25-1
CASSPGVNTEAFF
TGTGCCAGCAGTCCGGGGGTGAACACTGAAGCTTTCTTT